This TCR beta chain is drawn from a study of CXCR3-negative and CXCR3-positive naive CD8 T cells. Study findings and constraints: Memory cells showed distinct TRBV-TRBJ patterns, while the two naive subsets matched.

This CDR3 spans 16 amino acids. Germline V gene lookup returns CDR1 KGHSH and CDR2 LQKENI. On this clonotype: What it binds is not known.

Libraries were UMI-labeled 5' RACE TRB cDNA. From its re-call of the 5' RACE reads, TCRdb lists each CDR3 protein once, without DNA. The table for this sample gives 90,000 to 95,000 distinct CDR3 sequences. This receptor was obtained from a human donor in good health. Some clones in this sample may be carry-over from other donors' samples. This chain connects TRBV18 to TRBJ2-7; TCRdb returns TRBD1, unconfirmable since there is no DNA. Sequenced material: naive CXCR3- CD8+ T cells from blood. The subset here: CD45RO-CCR7+CD27+CD95- naive CD8+ T cells lacking CXCR3 (TNR3-). Here the CDR3 reads CASSPRGKTGNYEQYF.